The 8 T cell receptor beta chains in this list originate from one sample, sequenced in a study of blood T cells in healthy people across ages. Alongside a J-beta primer mix, a sample-barcoded 5' primer served in a second PCR lasting about 7 to 12 cycles. TCRdb reprocessed the 5' RACE reads with MiXCR, giving one entry per CDR3 protein. The table has 1.5 million to 2 million distinct CDR3 sequences, about 31% seen once. Sequenced input: blood. Receptors were obtained from a woman aged 25 to 39 in good health.

The chain carries TRBV6-5 and TRBJ1-1; 10 bases agree with TRBD1. Germline CDR1 is MNHEY and CDR2 is SVGAGI. CDR3 length: 17 residues. J gave up 1 base and V 2 bases, and 7 bases lay outside the gene matches. The CDR3 is CASSYPGQGPQNTEAFF. The CDR3, as DNA: TGTGCCAGCAGTTACCCGGGACAGGGGCCCCAGAACACTGAAGCTTTCTTT.

This clonotype has just a few counts. The chain recombines TRBV20-1 with TRBJ2-3; D gene ambiguous. V lost 5 bases to trimming and J lost 6 bases, with 15 bases between them. Germline values: CDR1 DFQATT, CDR2 SNEGSKA (reference sequence). This CDR3 is built from 13 residues. The CDR3, as DNA: TGCAGTGCTTTTGAGAGCATCACCGATACGCAGTATTTT. Amino acids: CSAFESITDTQYF.

In regard to this clonotype: A single base separates this from a much larger clone, so it may be a read error. V and J are TRBV12-3 or TRBV12-4 and TRBJ1-2; 8 bases are shared with TRBD1. This CDR3 region has 14 residues. CDR3: CASTGQGVNYGHTF. In DNA, the CDR3 is TGTGCCAGCACCGGACAGGGAGTTAACTATGGCCACACCTTC.

This clonotype showed up just a few times. V is TRBV4-2 and J is TRBJ1-2; D is uncertain. Germline V gene lookup returns CDR1 LGHNA and CDR2 YNFKEQ. CDR3 size: 18 residues. V was clipped by 0 bases and J by 0 bases, with 17 bases between them. The CDR3 DNA follows: TGTGCCAGCAGCCAAGAGGTTATTAAGAGACCCCCTAACTATGGCTACACCTTC. This codes for CASSQEVIKRPPNYGYTF.

In this sample, this clonotype turned up many times. This chain links TRBV7-9 with TRBJ2-5; D not certain. The CDR3 contains 14 residues. Germline CDR1 SEHNR, CDR2 FQNEAQ (reference sequence). Trimming removed 5 bases from V and 1 base from J, with 11 bases in between. The CDR3 here is CASSPIRAQETQYF. The CDR3 DNA reads TGTGCCAGCAGCCCTATAAGGGCCCAAGAGACCCAGTACTTC.

The V call is TRBV24-1, the J call TRBJ1-2, with D hard to call. The CDR3 totals 13 residues. V lost 0 bases and J lost 7, with 8 bases in between. Germline V gene lookup returns CDR1 KGHDR and CDR2 SFDVKD. The CDR3: CATSDLRGGGYTF. CDR3 nucleotides: TGTGCCACCAGTGATTTGCGGGGAGGTGGCTACACCTTC.

This clonotype was found a few times. The V and J genes are TRBV27 and TRBJ2-7; D is possibly TRBD2 (6 bases). Trimming left V 5 bases short and J 3 bases short, with 23 bases between. This CDR3 contains 17 residues. Germline CDR1 MNHEY, CDR2 SMNVEV (reference sequence). This CDR3 reads CASSPLRGGARVYEQYF. The CDR3 coding sequence is TGTGCCAGCAGTCCCCTTAGAGGAGGGGCTAGAGTCTACGAGCAGTACTTC.

The V gene is TRBV27, the J gene TRBJ1-2; TRBD1 matches 7 bases. J gave up 1 base and V 3 bases, and 5 bases lay outside the gene matches. The CDR3 extends over 15 amino acids. In germline, CDR1 is MNHEY, CDR2 SMNVEV (reference sequence). The CDR3 DNA follows: TGTGCCAGCAGTTTGGCAGGGGACAGTAACTATGGCTACACCTTC. Protein sequence: CASSLAGDSNYGYTF.